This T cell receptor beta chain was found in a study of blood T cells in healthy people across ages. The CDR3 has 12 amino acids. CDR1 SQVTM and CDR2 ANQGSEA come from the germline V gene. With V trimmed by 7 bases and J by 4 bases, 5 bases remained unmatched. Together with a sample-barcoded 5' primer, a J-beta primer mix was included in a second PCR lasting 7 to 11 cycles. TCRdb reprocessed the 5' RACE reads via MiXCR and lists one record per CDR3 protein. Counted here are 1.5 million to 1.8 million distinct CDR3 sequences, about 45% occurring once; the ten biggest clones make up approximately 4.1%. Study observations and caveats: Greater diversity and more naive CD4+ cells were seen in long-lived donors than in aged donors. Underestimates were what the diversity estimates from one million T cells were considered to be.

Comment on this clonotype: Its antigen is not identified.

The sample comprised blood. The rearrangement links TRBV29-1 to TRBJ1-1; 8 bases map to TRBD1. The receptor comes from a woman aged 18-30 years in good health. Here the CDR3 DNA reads TGCAGCGGCCGACAGGGGTCCACTGAAGCTTTCTTT. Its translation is CSGRQGSTEAFF.